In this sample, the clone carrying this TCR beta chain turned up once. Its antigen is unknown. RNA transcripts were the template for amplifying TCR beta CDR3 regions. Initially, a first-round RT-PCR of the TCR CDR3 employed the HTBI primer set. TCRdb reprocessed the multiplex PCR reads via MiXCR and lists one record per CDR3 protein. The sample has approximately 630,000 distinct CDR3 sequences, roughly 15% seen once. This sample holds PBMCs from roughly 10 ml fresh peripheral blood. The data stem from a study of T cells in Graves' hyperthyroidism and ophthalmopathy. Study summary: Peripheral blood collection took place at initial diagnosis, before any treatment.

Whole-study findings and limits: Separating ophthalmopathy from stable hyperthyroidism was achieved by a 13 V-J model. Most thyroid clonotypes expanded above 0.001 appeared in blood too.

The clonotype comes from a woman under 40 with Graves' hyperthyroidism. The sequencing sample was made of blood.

CDR3 residues: CASSQRDRRYNSPLHF. The CDR3 DNA sequence: TGCGCCAGCAGCCAGCGGGACCGTCGCTATAATTCACCCCTCCACTTT. The chain carries TRBV4-1 and TRBJ1-6, with a tentative D call TRBD1 (5 bases). CDR3 length: 16 amino acids. V was shortened by 3 bases and J by 3 bases, with 12 bases between the two germline ends. The germline V gene has CDR1 MGHRA and CDR2 YSYEKL.